This TCR beta chain emerged from a study of blood T cell repertoires in COVID-19. Original handling: Nucleated cell number was recorded as an estimate derived from reference gene primer amplification. Profiling relied on immunoSEQ multiplex PCR, and the TCRdb table lists in-frame clones only, not all of them. D and trimming were read from the DNA, whereas the V and J calls and clone size are those reported in that table. The sample lists 200,000 to 250,000 clones, roughly 80% occurring once. The ends were cut back, 1 base at V and 6 bases at J, with 9 bases in the middle. The CDR3 has 13 amino acids. The V gene's germline CDR1 is SGHTA and CDR2 FQGTGA. Seattle's enrolled individuals joined amid active infection and were then monitored longitudinally.

The chain uses TRBV7-3 and TRBJ1-1; possible D gene TRBD1, 5 bases. The TCR originated in a woman aged 80 or over with COVID-19, enrolled during active disease. Sequencing input: peripheral blood. The CDR3: CASSLMSGSEAFF. The DNA for the CDR3 is TGTGCCAGCAGCTTAATGTCAGGGTCTGAAGCTTTCTTT.